Listed below are T cell receptor beta chains from one sample, sequenced in a study of T cells in tumors after PD-1 blockade. The repertoire was sequenced with immunoSEQ multiplex PCR; TCRdb's copy has only in-frame clones and lacks some. The sample shows around 34,000 clones, 73% of them seen only once. Sequencing used PBMCs, obtained after anti-PD-1 treatment. The receptors were sampled from a human donor with basal cell carcinoma. The CDR3 runs from the conserved cysteine through the conserved F or W. The D gene is left open where the match is weak. Not all rows give a size; the values are once, few, many and, for expanded clones, a class.

few	NA	TRBV7-3	TRBJ2-3	TGTGCCAGCAGCCTTGGAACTAGCAGAAACACAGATACGCAGTATTTT	CASSLGTSRNTDTQYF
few	NA	TRBV18	TRBJ2-7	TGTGCCAGCTCACCACAGGCGAGCTCCTACGAGCAGTACTTC	CASSPQASSYEQYF
NA	NA	TRBV6-1	TRBJ1-2	TGTGCCAGCAGTGACATGGCCCCCGGGTATGGCTACACCTTC	CASSDMAPGYGYTF
NA	NA	TRBV3-1/TRBV3-2	TRBJ1-1	TGTGCCAGCAGCCCGGGGCGGGGGGCGGACACTGAAGCTTTCTTT	CASSPGRGADTEAFF
NA	NA	TRBV2	TRBJ2-3	TGTGCCAGCAGTGAAGCCCCCAGCACAGATACGCAGTATTTT	CASSEAPSTDTQYF
few	NA	TRBV19	TRBJ1-2	TGTGCCACCTCAACCCCCCAGGGCTATGGCTACACCTTC	CATSTPQGYGYTF
NA	NA	TRBV4-3	TRBJ2-3	TGCGCCAGCAGCCAAGATATCTCGACAGATACGCAGTATTTT	CASSQDISTDTQYF
once	NA	TRBV5-4	TRBJ2-7	TGTGCCAGCAGCTTGGTTGACGGGCGCCGGCACTTC	CASSLVDGRRHF
NA	TRBD2	TRBV7-2	TRBJ2-6	TGTGCCAGCAGCTTAAGGATCAGCGGGAAAAGTTCTGGGGCCAACGTCCTGACTTTC	CASSLRISGKSSGANVLTF
NA	NA	TRBV9	TRBJ1-2	TGTGCCAGCAGCGTAATTCCGGAAGCTAACTATGGCTACACCTTC	CASSVIPEANYGYTF